The clone carrying this T cell receptor beta chain was seen a handful of times. Its antigen is undetermined. Germline CDR1 is SGHRS and CDR2 is YFSETQ. V lost 1 base to trimming and J lost 0 bases, with 8 bases between them. The CDR3 has 14 residues. A single record per CDR3 protein comes from TCRdb applying MiXCR to the 5' RACE reads. The sample has hundreds of thousands of distinct CDR3 sequences, around 10% seen once. This sample stems from a study of identical twins. Whole-study results and caveats: Twins' surplus sharing was weaker for beta out-of-frame sequences. Sequences that were out-of-frame, alpha and twin-shared displayed an excess of low generation probability.

The chain combines TRBV5-1 with TRBJ2-7; no definite D call. Sequencing used memory (CD45RO+) T cells sorted from blood. The clonotype originates from a woman in her late teens or twenties in good health. CDR3 loop: CASSLRPASYEQYF. As DNA, the CDR3 is TGCGCCAGCAGCTTGCGGCCGGCCTCCTACGAGCAGTACTTC.